These 20 T cell receptor beta chains share one sample of origin, sequenced in a study of molecular identifiers for immune sequencing clone quantification. MiXCR was run by TCRdb on the PCR reads, yielding one entry per CDR3 protein. Among just over 35,000 distinct CDR3 sequences, around 18% were seen once, and the ten largest hold approximately 6.7%. The material sequenced was naive CD8+ T cells from blood, with Jurkat cell RNA spiked in. Regarding subset: FACS-sorted CD8+CD4-CCR7+CD45RA+ naive T cells. All receptors come from a human donor in good health. Some libraries in this study had Jurkat cell RNA spiked in.

This clonotype was observed at least ten times. This chain joins TRBV10-2 and TRBJ2-3; D uncertain. The CDR3 covers 15 residues. V dropped 0 bases and J dropped 6 bases, with 13 bases sitting between them. Germline loops: CDR1 WSHSY, CDR2 SAAADI. The CDR3 is CASSESRAEPDTQYF. The CDR3 DNA is TGCGCCAGCAGTGAGTCCCGGGCAGAGCCGGATACGCAGTATTTT.

This clonotype was detected many times. The chain employs TRBV6-2 or TRBV6-3 and TRBJ1-1; TRBD1 might be the D (5 bases). Germline V gives CDR1 MNHEY, CDR2 SVGEGT. V was trimmed by 2 bases and J by 4 bases, leaving 11 bases between them. This CDR3 comprises 14 residues. As DNA, the CDR3 is TGTGCCAGCAGTTACGCAGGGAAGGGCACTGAAGCTTTCTTT. It encodes CASSYAGKGTEAFF.

A single count supports this clonotype. This likely comes from a read error, as the CDR3 has no conserved phenylalanine or tryptophan at its end. The genes are TRBV4-1 and TRBJ2-5; no reliable D call. Germline CDR1 reads MGHRA; CDR2 reads YSYEKL. V lost 0 bases, J lost 5 bases, and 13 bases lay in between. This CDR3 is built from 15 residues. The CDR3 DNA reads as TGCGCCAGCAGCCAAGAAGAACAAATTGCGGAGACCCAGTACCTC. This translates into CASSQEEQIAETQYL.

This clonotype was seen ten or more times. The chain links TRBV7-9 to TRBJ2-1, with D unclear. The CDR3 covers 14 residues. The V gene lost 2 bases and the J gene lost 2 bases, with 7 bases spanning the gap. Germline assignment: CDR1 SEHNR and CDR2 FQNEAQ (reference sequence). CDR3: CASSLLAAYNEQFF. The CDR3 nucleotides are TGTGCCAGCAGCTTACTCGCGGCCTACAATGAGCAGTTCTTC.

The table lists this clonotype with many counts. The chain employs TRBV12-3 or TRBV12-4 and TRBJ2-2; D not certain. CDR3 size: 11 residues. V lost 6 bases to trimming and J lost 6 bases, with 5 bases between them. The CDR3 spells CASSPSGELFF. The CDR3 region has the DNA TGTGCCAGCAGCCCATCCGGGGAGCTGTTTTTT.

This clonotype was picked up many times. The rearrangement links TRBV5-1 to TRBJ2-7; 7 positions match TRBD2. Germline CDR1 and CDR2: SGHRS and YFSETQ. The J segment lost 7 bases and the V segment lost 0 bases, leaving 13 bases of the junction unmatched. This CDR3 has 16 residues. The DNA for the CDR3 is TGCGCCAGCAGCTTGGCCTACGGGACTACTCTCGGGGAGCAGTACTTC. Translated: CASSLAYGTTLGEQYF.

This clonotype was counted ten times or more. The V and J genes are TRBV9 and TRBJ2-3; no firm D call. V was cut by 4 bases and J by 2 bases, with 11 bases left in between. The V gene's germline CDR1 is SGDLS and CDR2 YYNGEE. The CDR3 is 14 amino acids. The CDR3 DNA follows: TGTGCCAGCAGCCCATCCGACAACACAGATACGCAGTATTTT. Its translation: CASSPSDNTDTQYF.

This clonotype was observed many times. V gene TRBV7-2 combines with J gene TRBJ1-2; 8 bases match TRBD1. With 3 bases clipped from V and 4 bases from J, the junction kept 10 bases outside the gene matches. The V gene's germline CDR1 is SGHTA and CDR2 FQGNSA. This CDR3 is 16 amino acids long. CDR3 sequence (DNA): TGTGCCAGCAGCTTCTTAAGACAGGGGAGTCGCTATGGCTACACCTTC. Residues: CASSFLRQGSRYGYTF.

The chain links TRBV20-1 to TRBJ2-7; a weak D match, TRBD2 (5 bases). V lost 6 bases, J lost 7 bases, and 19 bases lay in between. The CDR3 runs 13 residues. Germline assignment: CDR1 DFQATT and CDR2 SNEGSKA (reference sequence). The CDR3 bases are TGCAGTGCCCAAGGACTCCAGTACTGGGAGCAGTACTTC. Translation: CSAQGLQYWEQYF.

For this clonotype: This could be a read error, since a much larger clone is one nucleotide away. V is TRBV6-2 or TRBV6-3 and J is TRBJ2-1; D gene unclear. CDR3 length: 11 amino acids. Looked up from germline, CDR1 is MNHEY and CDR2 is SVGEGT. Trimming left V 1 base short and J 9 bases short, with 4 bases between. CDR3 sequence: CASSYWGEQFF. In DNA form, the CDR3 reads TGTGCCAGCAGTTACTGGGGTGAGCAGTTCTTC.

This clonotype was observed a few times. The chain recombines TRBV15 with TRBJ2-2, with TRBD1 matching 11 bases. This CDR3 is 13 amino acids long. Trimming took 8 bases from V and 6 from J; bases not matched to a gene: 2. CDR1 and CDR2 from the germline V gene are LNHNV and YYDKDF (reference sequence). The CDR3 coding sequence is TGTGCCACCGGACAGGGGGCGCCCGGGGAGCTGTTTTTT. Encoded protein: CATGQGAPGELFF. Combining the CDR3 with reference TRBV15 and TRBJ2-2 gives the whole variable domain DAMVIQNPRYQVTQFGKPVTLSCSQTLNHNVMYWYQQKSSQAPKLLFHYYDKDFNNEADTPDNFQSRRPNTSFCFLDIRSPGLGDTAMYLCATGQGAPGELFFGEGSRLTVL.

This clonotype occurred many times. The gene calls are TRBV7-6 and TRBJ1-4, with TRBD1 as a possible D gene (6 bases). V lost 5 bases and J lost 7, with 17 bases in between. Germline assignment: CDR1 SGHVS and CDR2 FNYEAQ. The CDR3 is 15 residues long. The CDR3 sequence: CASSPQLGAVEKLFF. The CDR3, as DNA: TGTGCCAGCAGCCCCCAGTTGGGGGCTGTTGAAAAACTGTTTTTT. Filled out from reference TRBV7-6 and TRBJ1-4, the complete variable domain reads GAGVSQSPRYKVTKRGQDVALRCDPISGHVSLYWYRQALGQGPEFLTYFNYEAQQDKSGLPNDRFSAERPEGSISTLTIQRTEQRDSAMYRCASSPQLGAVEKLFFGSGTQLSVL.

The chain joins TRBV29-1 to TRBJ1-1, with D possibly TRBD1 on 5 matching bases. The CDR3 spans 12 residues. Germline assignment: CDR1 SQVTM and CDR2 ANQGSEA. V shed 5 bases and J shed 1 base, with 8 bases lying between them. The CDR3 region has the DNA TGCAGCGTTTCTCAGGGGAACACTGAAGCTTTCTTT. Protein sequence: CSVSQGNTEAFF. The full variable domain, completed using reference TRBV29-1 and TRBJ1-1, is SAVISQKPSRDICQRGTSLTIQCQVDSQVTMMFWYRQQPGQSLTLIATANQGSEATYESGFVIDKFPISRPNLTFSTLTVSNMSPEDSSIYLCSVSQGNTEAFFGQGTRLTVV.

The chain is built from TRBV6-5 and TRBJ2-2, with D tentatively TRBD2 (6 bases). Between the trimmed V and J ends, which lost 0 bases and 5 bases, there was a span of 13 bases. The CDR3 totals 16 residues. Germline CDR1 reads MNHEY; CDR2 reads SVGAGI. CDR3 sequence reads: CASSYSAGSPTGELFF. The CDR3 DNA reads as TGTGCCAGCAGTTACTCCGCCGGGAGCCCTACCGGGGAGCTGTTTTTT.

This clonotype was seen many times. V is TRBV27 and J is TRBJ1-2; the match to TRBD1 covers 9 bases. Germline values: CDR1 MNHEY, CDR2 SMNVEV (reference sequence). CDR3 size: 17 residues. The V and J ends lost 6 bases and 4 bases, in that order; junction bases with no gene match: 15. CDR3 protein: CASRSGTGLIESYGYTF. As DNA, the CDR3 is TGTGCCAGCAGATCCGGGACAGGGTTAATTGAGAGCTATGGCTACACCTTC.

The sample holds many counts of this clonotype. The chain links TRBV3-1 to TRBJ2-2, with 12 bases aligning to TRBD2. The CDR3 contains 18 residues. V was pared by 6 bases and J by 0 bases, with 8 bases of the junction left unmatched. Germline V CDR1 and CDR2: LGHDT, YNNKEL (reference sequence). CDR3 protein: CASSVTRTSGTNTGELFF. The CDR3 DNA is TGTGCCAGCAGTGTAACCAGGACTAGCGGGACGAACACCGGGGAGCTGTTTTTT.

This clonotype has ten or more counts. The J gene is TRBJ2-5, the V gene TRBV6-5, with D perhaps TRBD1 (5 bases). V gave up 0 bases and J gave up 5 bases, with 16 bases separating them. CDR1 is MNHEY and CDR2 is SVGAGI in the germline V gene. The CDR3 totals 16 residues. The CDR3 loop reads CASSYSKGRARETQYF. The CDR3, as DNA: TGTGCCAGCAGTTACTCGAAGGGCAGGGCACGGGAGACCCAGTACTTC.

About this clonotype: Here the CDR3 omits its conserved ending phenylalanine or tryptophan, so a read error is the likely source. This rearrangement joins TRBV27 to TRBJ1-5, with TRBD1 as a possible D gene (6 bases). The CDR3 totals 14 residues. The V gene's germline CDR1 is MNHEY and CDR2 SMNVEV (reference sequence). Trimming cost V 9 bases and J 0 bases, with 12 bases left between them. CDR3 sequence: CASRIGGSNQPQHS. CDR3 nucleotides: TGTGCCAGTAGAATAGGGGGTAGCAATCAGCCCCAGCATTCT.

This clonotype was counted at least ten times. The chain carries TRBV6-2 or TRBV6-3 and TRBJ2-2; D call uncertain. The germline V and J ends were trimmed by 3 bases and 7 bases, with 9 bases remaining between them. Germline loops: CDR1 MNHEY, CDR2 SVGEGT. The length of the CDR3 is 13 residues. CDR3 nucleotide sequence: TGTGCCAGCAGTTATCTACGGAACGGGGAGCTGTTTTTT. This translates into CASSYLRNGELFF.

This clonotype was detected many times. V gene TRBV7-9 combines with J gene TRBJ2-7; unclear D gene. The germline gives CDR1 SEHNR, CDR2 FQNEAQ (reference sequence). Between the trimmed V and J ends, which lost 4 bases and 2 bases, there was a span of 6 bases. This CDR3 is built from 12 residues. As DNA, the CDR3 is TGTGCCAGCAGCTCCCGTGCCTACGAGCAGTACTTC. It yields the protein CASSSRAYEQYF.